These 8 T cell receptor beta chains share one sample of origin, sequenced in a study of post-analysis software for immune sequencing data. Points from the study as a whole: Among several TRBV segments more frequent in patients than controls were TRBV5-6, TRBV5-1 and TRBV20-1.

The antigens these receptors bind are not known. Unique molecular identifiers were carried by the TCR beta cDNA libraries. One entry per CDR3 protein results from TCRdb running MiXCR on the PCR reads. Here the sample spans under 900,000 distinct CDR3 sequences, approximately 57% being singletons. The sample was blood. The receptors come from a girl aged 5-17 years with multiple sclerosis.

This clonotype showed up just once. The CDR3 DNA sequence: TGCGCCAGCAGCTTCTTCAGGGGTCAACTCCAAGAGACCCAGTACTTC. It translates to CASSFFRGQLQETQYF. The chain is built from TRBV5-1 and TRBJ2-5; weak D call: TRBD1 (6 bases). V was trimmed by 2 bases and J by 1 base, leaving 15 bases between them. This CDR3 comprises 16 residues. Germline CDR1 is SGHRS and CDR2 is YFSETQ. Full variable domain (rest looked up from reference TRBV5-1 and TRBJ2-5): KAGVTQTPRYLIKTRGQQVTLSCSPISGHRSVSWYQQTPGQGLQFLFEYFSETQRNKGNFPGRFSGRQFSNSRSEMNVSTLELGDSALYLCASSFFRGQLQETQYFGPGTRLLVL.

This clonotype has a single count. The chain is built from TRBV11-2 and TRBJ2-7; D gene unclear. Germline V gene lookup returns CDR1 SGHAT and CDR2 FQNNGV. V was trimmed by 0 bases and J by 1 base, leaving 10 bases between them. The CDR3 runs 15 residues. The CDR3 sequence: CASSLDPGQSYEQYF. DNA of the CDR3: TGTGCCAGCAGCTTAGACCCCGGGCAGTCCTACGAGCAGTACTTC. The variable domain in full, completed from reference TRBV11-2 and TRBJ2-7, reads EAGVAQSPRYKIIEKRQSVAFWCNPISGHATLYWYQQILGQGPKLLIQFQNNGVVDDSQLPKDRFSAERLKGVDSTLKIQPAKLEDSAVYLCASSLDPGQSYEQYFGPGTRLTVT.

This chain uses TRBV14 with TRBJ2-5, with D possibly matching TRBD2 (5 bases). Germline CDR1 and CDR2: SGHDN and FVKESK. The CDR3 spans 16 residues. The V end was cut by 0 bases, the J end by 4 bases, with 15 bases between. CDR3 DNA: TGTGCCAGCAGCCAAGATACTAGGACGTCTCTAGAGACCCAGTACTTC. Protein product: CASSQDTRTSLETQYF.

This chain joins TRBV12-3 or TRBV12-4 and TRBJ1-4, with 9 bases fitting TRBD1. Trimming removed 0 bases from V and 0 bases from J; junction bases left unmatched: 5. The CDR3 length is 18 residues. CDR3 in amino acids: CASSLALGQGTTNEKLFF. The CDR3 DNA reads TGTGCCAGCAGTTTAGCGCTTGGACAGGGGACAACTAATGAAAAACTGTTTTTT.

This clonotype occurred once. The chain carries TRBV20-1 and TRBJ2-2, with D tentatively TRBD1 or TRBD2 (5 bases each). The CDR3 length is 14 residues. CDR1 and CDR2 (germline): DFQATT, SNEGSKA (reference sequence). Trimming cost V 3 bases and J 3 bases, with 11 bases left between them. The CDR3 region has the DNA TGCAGTGCTAGGCTACTAGGGGACACCGGGGAGCTGTTTTTT. As protein: CSARLLGDTGELFF.

The rearrangement joins TRBV6-6 to TRBJ2-1; 7 bases agree with TRBD2. The CDR3 contains 15 residues. The germline V gene has CDR1 MNHNY and CDR2 SVGAGI (reference sequence). Trimming took 6 bases from V and 9 from J; bases not matched to a gene: 14. DNA for the CDR3: TGTGCCAGCAGATATGGCGGACTAGGGGTGGGTGAGCAGTTCTTC. Translation: CASRYGGLGVGEQFF.

CDR3: CASSGERTGLQYF. CDR3 bases: TGCGCCAGCAGTGGCGAACGGACAGGGTTACAGTACTTC. The chain carries TRBV5-1 and TRBJ2-7, with 8 bases that match TRBD1. The CDR3 contains 13 residues. Trimming at V came to 5 bases and at J to 10 bases, leaving 11 bases not matched to a gene. The V gene's germline CDR1 is SGHRS and CDR2 YFSETQ.

This chain joins TRBV28 and TRBJ2-4; 9 bases map to TRBD1. V dropped 8 bases and J dropped 3; count of bases not matched to a gene: 14. CDR1 is MDHEN, CDR2 SYDVKM, per germline. The CDR3 covers 17 residues. The CDR3 DNA follows: TGTGCCAGCCCCCCGCCGGACAGGGGAGCGGACAAAAACATTCAGTACTTC. Encoded protein: CASPPPDRGADKNIQYF.